The present TCR beta chain was sequenced within a study of blood T cell repertoires in COVID-19. Looked up from germline, CDR1 is LNHDA and CDR2 is SQIVND (reference sequence). The CDR3 runs to 14 residues. V lost 5 bases, J lost 4 bases, and 12 bases lay in between. TCRdb keeps only in-frame clones here, not all; method: immunoSEQ multiplex PCR. The sample lists about 42,000 clones; roughly nine tenths were seen once. This chain uses TRBV19 with TRBJ1-5; a weak D match, TRBD1 (6 bases). Specimen: peripheral blood. The receptor's source is a man aged 25-40 years with active or convalescent COVID-19. The CDR3 protein is CASSEQGENQPQHF. DNA of the CDR3: TGTGCCAGTAGTGAACAGGGTGAGAATCAGCCCCAGCATTTT.